Each of the 3 T cell receptor beta chains below was sequenced from the same sample in a study of T cells in Graves' hyperthyroidism and ophthalmopathy. There were TCR beta CDR3 regions amplified from RNA transcripts. The HTBI primer set was used in a first-round RT-PCR of the TCR CDR3. TCRdb independently ran MiXCR on the multiplex PCR reads; one entry per CDR3 protein. The table lists some 770,000 distinct CDR3 sequences, over 15% of them singletons. The material sequenced was blood. Receptors were obtained from a man aged 18-30 years with Graves' hyperthyroidism.

This clonotype came up many times. This sequence joins TRBV11-2 and TRBJ2-7, with 7 bases matching TRBD1. The CDR3 spans 15 residues. The J segment lost 1 base and the V segment lost 1 base, leaving 4 bases of the junction unmatched. CDR1 SGHAT and CDR2 FQNNGV come from the germline V gene. CDR3 sequence (DNA): TGTGCCAGCAGCTTAGCAGGGGGTGTATCCTACGAGCAGTACTTC. It yields the protein CASSLAGGVSYEQYF. The variable domain in full, completed from reference TRBV11-2 and TRBJ2-7, reads EAGVAQSPRYKIIEKRQSVAFWCNPISGHATLYWYQQILGQGPKLLIQFQNNGVVDDSQLPKDRFSAERLKGVDSTLKIQPAKLEDSAVYLCASSLAGGVSYEQYFGPGTRLTVT.

This chain joins TRBV29-1 and TRBJ2-1; D is uncertain. V was cut by 7 bases and J by 8 bases, with 18 bases left in between. The germline CDR1 and CDR2 sequences are SQVTM and ANQGSEA. The CDR3 consists of 13 residues. The CDR3 coding sequence is TGCAGCGCCGGTCCCCGGCTGTGGGATGAGCAGTTCTTC. It specifies CSAGPRLWDEQFF.

This chain connects TRBV14 to TRBJ2-7; possibly TRBD2 for D (5 bases). The V and J ends lost 1 base and 7 bases respectively, with 11 bases between them. The CDR3 totals 13 residues. CDR1 and CDR2 from the germline V gene are SGHDN and FVKESK. The CDR3 DNA reads TGTGCCAGCAGCCAAGTCCCGGGATGGGAGCAGTACTTC. Amino acids: CASSQVPGWEQYF.